One T cell receptor beta chain is described in this entry. The antigen is undetermined. Primers included in the PCR were 60 Vbeta and 13 Jbeta primers. Profiled with immunoSEQ multiplex PCR; TCRdb holds only in-frame clones, not every one. The repertoire holds 50,000 or so clones, with roughly 73% as singletons. The data belong to a study of cytomegalovirus exposure and HLA in healthy donors. Study in general: There were 117 million unique TCR beta sequences, drawn from approximately 180 million T cells, in an earlier analysis.

Trimming left V 3 bases short and J 6 bases short, with 12 bases between. CDR3 size: 14 residues. CDR1 is SGHDN, CDR2 FVKESK, per germline. Overall study results and limits: The study listed 150 to 200 cytomegalovirus-associated TCR beta chains.

Sequenced input: PBMCs. The receptor was isolated from a woman aged 40 to 49 in good health and CMV-seropositive. V usage is TRBV14 and J usage is TRBJ1-5, with a weak D call TRBD1 (6 bases). CDR3 sequence (DNA): TGTGCCAGCAGCCAGAGGGGGAGGGGTCAGCCCCAGCATTTT. Translated: CASSQRGRGQPQHF.